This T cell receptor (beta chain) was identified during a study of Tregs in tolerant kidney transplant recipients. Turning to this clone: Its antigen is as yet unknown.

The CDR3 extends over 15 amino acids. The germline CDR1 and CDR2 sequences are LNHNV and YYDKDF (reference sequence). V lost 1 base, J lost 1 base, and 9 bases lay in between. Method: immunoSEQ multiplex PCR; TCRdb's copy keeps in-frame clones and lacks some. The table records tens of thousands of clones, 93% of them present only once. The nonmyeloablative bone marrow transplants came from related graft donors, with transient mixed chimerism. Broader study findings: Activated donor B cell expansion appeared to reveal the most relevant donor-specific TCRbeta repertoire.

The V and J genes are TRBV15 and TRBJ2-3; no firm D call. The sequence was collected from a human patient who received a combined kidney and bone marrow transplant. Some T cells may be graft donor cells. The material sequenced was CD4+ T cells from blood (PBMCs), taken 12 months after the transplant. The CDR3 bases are TGTGCCACCAGCAGAGCCCTAACGGGCACAGATACGCAGTATTTT. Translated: CATSRALTGTDTQYF.